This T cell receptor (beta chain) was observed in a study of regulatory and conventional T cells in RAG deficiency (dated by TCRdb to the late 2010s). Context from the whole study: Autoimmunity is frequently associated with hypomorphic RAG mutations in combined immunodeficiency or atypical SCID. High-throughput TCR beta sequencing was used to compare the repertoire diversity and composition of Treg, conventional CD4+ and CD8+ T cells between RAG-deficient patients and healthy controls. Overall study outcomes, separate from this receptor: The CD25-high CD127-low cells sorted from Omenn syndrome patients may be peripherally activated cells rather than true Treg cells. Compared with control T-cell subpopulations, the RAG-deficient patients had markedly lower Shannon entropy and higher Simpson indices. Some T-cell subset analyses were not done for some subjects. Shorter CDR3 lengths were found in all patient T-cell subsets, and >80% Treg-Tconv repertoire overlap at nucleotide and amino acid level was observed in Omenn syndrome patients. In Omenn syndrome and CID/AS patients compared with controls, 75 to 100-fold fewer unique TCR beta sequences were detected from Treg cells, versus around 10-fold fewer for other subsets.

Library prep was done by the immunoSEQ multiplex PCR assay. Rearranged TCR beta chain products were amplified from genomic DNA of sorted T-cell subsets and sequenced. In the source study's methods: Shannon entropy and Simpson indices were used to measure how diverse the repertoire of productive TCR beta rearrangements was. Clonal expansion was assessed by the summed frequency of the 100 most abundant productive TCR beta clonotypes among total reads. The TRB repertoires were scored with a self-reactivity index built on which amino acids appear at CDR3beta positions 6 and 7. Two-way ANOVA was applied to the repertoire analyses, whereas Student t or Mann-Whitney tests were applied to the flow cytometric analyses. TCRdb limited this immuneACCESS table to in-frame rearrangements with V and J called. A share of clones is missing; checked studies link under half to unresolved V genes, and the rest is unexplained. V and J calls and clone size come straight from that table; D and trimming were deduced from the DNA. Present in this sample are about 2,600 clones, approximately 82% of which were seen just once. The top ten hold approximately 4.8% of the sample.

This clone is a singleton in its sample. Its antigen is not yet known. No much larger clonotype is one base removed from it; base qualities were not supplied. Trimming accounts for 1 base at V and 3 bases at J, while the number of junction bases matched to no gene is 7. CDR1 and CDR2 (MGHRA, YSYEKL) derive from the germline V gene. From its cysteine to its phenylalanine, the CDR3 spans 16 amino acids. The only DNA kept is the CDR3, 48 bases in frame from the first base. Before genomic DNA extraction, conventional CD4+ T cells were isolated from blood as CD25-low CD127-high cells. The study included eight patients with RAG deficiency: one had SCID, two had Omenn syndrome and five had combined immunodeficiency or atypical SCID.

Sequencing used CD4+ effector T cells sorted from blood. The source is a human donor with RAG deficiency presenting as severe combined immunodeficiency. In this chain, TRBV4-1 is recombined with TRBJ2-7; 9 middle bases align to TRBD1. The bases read TGCGCCAGCAGCCAAGCCAGGACAGGGGCGGGCTACGAGCAGTACTTC. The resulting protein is CASSQARTGAGYEQYF.